This T cell receptor beta chain derives from a study of T cells after yellow fever vaccination (dated by TCRdb to about 2019). Background on the whole study: The SMART-Seq v4 Ultra Low Input RNA kit was used to prepare libraries from fractions with low cell numbers. Two healthy male donors, one aged 18 to 30 and one aged 30 to 40 years, made up the cohort. Blood samples were taken at several timepoints before and after primary and secondary immunization, and bulk PBMC replicates and cell subsets were isolated. Bulk TCR alpha and beta repertoires were sequenced longitudinally to track T-cell clones before and after primary and booster YFV17D yellow fever vaccination. General study outcomes and caveats: Computational filtering was needed because FACS-sorted repertoires could contain abundant contaminating clonotypes from the bulk population. Because only a couple of donors were included in the study, the extent to which the findings can be generalized is limited. After the booster, most clones that had expanded after primary vaccination were detected again (about 97% of CD4 and around 88% of CD8), suggesting broad maintenance of memory. A small fraction of clonotypes showed up in both the CD4 and CD8 compartments, probably as a result of convergent recombination. Compared with the primary T-cell response, the secondary T-cell response was weaker but faster, peaking on day 5 rather than day 15.

In the paper's terms, the treatment or condition label means: live attenuated yellow fever vaccine strain. A standard Ficoll-Paque protocol was used to isolate PBMCs from peripheral blood. CD4 and CD8 T-cell fractions were isolated with Dynabeads CD4 and CD8 positive selection kits. RNA was extracted with TriZol from bulk PBMCs, CD4 and CD8 fractions, and dextramer-positive and dextramer-negative fractions. There are a few counts of this clonotype. The antigen it binds to is not known. No much larger clone is present one base from it, and per-base qualities are unavailable. The listed sequencing device is Illumina NovaSeq 6000. TCR cDNA was made using 5'RACE template switching, a step that added a universal primer site and unique molecular identifiers. Priming of cDNA synthesis was performed from both the TCR alpha and TCR beta constant segments. Library amplification used two PCR steps, and the second PCR step added sample barcodes and sequencing adapters. Sequencing of libraries was done on Illumina HiSeq 2500 (2x100 bp) or NovaSeq (2x150 bp). In the original analysis: Reads were demultiplexed and collapsed into UMI consensus sequences with MIGEC, and V(D)J alignment was performed with MiXCR. Vaccine-responding clonotypes were identified with edgeR using replicate PBMC samples, with FDR below 0.01 and a log2 fold change above 5 up to day 15 being required. Each bulk clonotype received a CD4 or CD8 identity based on whether the sequenced CD4 or CD8 repertoire contained that clonotype at higher abundance. TCRdb reworked the public reads: Q25 trimming with fastp, MiXCR clone assembly, productive beta chains retained. For every CDR3 protein sequence, its rows merge into one entry that carries the most common genes and DNA. TCRdb assigned the V and J calls; the authors' analysis was not used. In all, the sample holds around 320,000 distinct CDR3 sequences, and about 10% of those were seen once. The ten most abundant clones make up less than 3.5% of the sample.

The CDR3, from cysteine to phenylalanine, totals 16 residues. Only the CDR3 region is kept as DNA, spanning 48 bases read in frame from base 1. At the junction V is shortened by 1 base and J by 7 bases, with 17 bases in between. CDR1 and CDR2 are read off the germline V gene (reference sequence) as LNHNV and YYDKDF. The sequencing here drew on CD4+ T cells sorted from PBMCs, taken 45 days after the yellow fever booster vaccination. This chain joins TRBV15 to TRBJ1-5; 5 matching bases give a weak D call of TRBD1. This TCR was sampled from a man between 18 and 29 years old who received the YFV17D yellow fever vaccine. The DNA is as follows: TGTGCCACCAGCAGAGGGTTGTCAGGGAGCGGACAGCCCCAGCATTTT. The resulting protein is CATSRGLSGSGQPQHF.